The clone carrying this T cell receptor (beta chain) was observed a few times. Its specificity is not known. This specimen comes from a study of T-cell memory formation after mild COVID-19. General observations from the study: Some SARS-CoV-2-responding clones were already detected in memory before infection. Clones that contracted clustered mainly in CM and EM if CD4+ and in EMRA if CD8+. CD4/CD8 balance characterized clones contracting day 15 to 85, and CD4+ skew characterized later expanders.

Sample barcodes and UMIs were carried by the TCR alpha and TCR beta cDNA libraries that 5'RACE generated with constant-segment primers. TCRdb independently ran MiXCR on the 5' RACE reads; one entry per CDR3 protein. Of 450,000 to 650,000 distinct CDR3 sequences in the sample, approximately 19% were seen once. The germline gives CDR1 MNHEY, CDR2 SMNVEV (reference sequence). Trimming removed 2 bases from V and 0 bases from J, with 8 bases in between. This CDR3 is built from 15 residues. Sequences were obtained from PBMCs or a T cell subset sorted from them (not recorded which). The chain joins TRBV27 to TRBJ2-1; D remains unclear. This clonotype originated in an adult woman who had mild COVID-19 (a few samples of this study predate the infection). Cell type and time point are not known. The CDR3 sequence is CASSLDVTSYNEQFF. CDR3 coding DNA: TGTGCCAGCAGTTTAGACGTTACCTCCTACAATGAGCAGTTCTTC.